The entry below gives a single T cell receptor (beta chain) sequence along with its context. Its antigen is still unknown. This sample is drawn from a study of T cell responses to AZD1222 COVID-19 vaccine. Germline-derived CDR1 and CDR2 are MDHEN and SYDVKM. Trimming at V came to 6 bases and at J to 5 bases, leaving 3 bases not matched to a gene. This CDR3 region has 14 residues. The study, taken as a whole, reports: Seropositive AZD1222 recipients at baseline numbered only five or six. Every sample of the repertoires postdated the peak T cell response. Variant regions that are unmutated are reportedly the target of nearly half of spike-specific TCRs. Clonal diversity may have been underestimated, and the donors were mostly white British, with more females than males.

Some clones are missing from TCRdb's copy, which holds only in-frame ones; the method was immunoSEQ multiplex PCR. The table includes some 86,000 clones, approximately 90% detected once. The sample consisted of peripheral blood, taken on day 0 of AZD1222 vaccination. The chain is built from TRBV28 and TRBJ2-2, with TRBD1 identical over 10 bases. The clonotype was recovered from an adult in good health. CDR3 protein: CASSQGQGTGELFF. Here the CDR3 DNA reads TGTGCCAGCAGCCAGGGACAGGGGACCGGGGAGCTGTTTTTT.